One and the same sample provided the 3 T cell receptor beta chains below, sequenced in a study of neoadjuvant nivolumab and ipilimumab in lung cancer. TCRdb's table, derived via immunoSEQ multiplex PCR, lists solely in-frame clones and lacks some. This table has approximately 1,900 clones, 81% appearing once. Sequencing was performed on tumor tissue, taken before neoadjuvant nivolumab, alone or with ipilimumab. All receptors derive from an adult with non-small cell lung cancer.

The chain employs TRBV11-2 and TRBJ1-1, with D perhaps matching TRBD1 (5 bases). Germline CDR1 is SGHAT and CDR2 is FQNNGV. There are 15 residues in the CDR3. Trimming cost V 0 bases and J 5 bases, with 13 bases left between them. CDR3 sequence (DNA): TGTGCCAGCAGCTTAGATTGGGGGAGGGGAACTGAAGCTTTCTTT. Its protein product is CASSLDWGRGTEAFF.

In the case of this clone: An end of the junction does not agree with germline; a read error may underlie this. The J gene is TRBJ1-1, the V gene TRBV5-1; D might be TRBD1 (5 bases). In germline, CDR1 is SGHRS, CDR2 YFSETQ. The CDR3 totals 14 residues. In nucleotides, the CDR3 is TGCGCCAGCCGCTTAGGGACTATGAACACTGAAGCTTTCTTT. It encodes CASRLGTMNTEAFF.

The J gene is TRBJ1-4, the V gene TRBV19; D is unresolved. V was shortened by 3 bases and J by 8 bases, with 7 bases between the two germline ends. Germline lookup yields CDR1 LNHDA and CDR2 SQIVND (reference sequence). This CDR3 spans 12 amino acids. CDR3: CASSIRGEKLFF. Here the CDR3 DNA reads TGTGCCAGTAGTATCCGAGGGGAAAAACTGTTTTTT.